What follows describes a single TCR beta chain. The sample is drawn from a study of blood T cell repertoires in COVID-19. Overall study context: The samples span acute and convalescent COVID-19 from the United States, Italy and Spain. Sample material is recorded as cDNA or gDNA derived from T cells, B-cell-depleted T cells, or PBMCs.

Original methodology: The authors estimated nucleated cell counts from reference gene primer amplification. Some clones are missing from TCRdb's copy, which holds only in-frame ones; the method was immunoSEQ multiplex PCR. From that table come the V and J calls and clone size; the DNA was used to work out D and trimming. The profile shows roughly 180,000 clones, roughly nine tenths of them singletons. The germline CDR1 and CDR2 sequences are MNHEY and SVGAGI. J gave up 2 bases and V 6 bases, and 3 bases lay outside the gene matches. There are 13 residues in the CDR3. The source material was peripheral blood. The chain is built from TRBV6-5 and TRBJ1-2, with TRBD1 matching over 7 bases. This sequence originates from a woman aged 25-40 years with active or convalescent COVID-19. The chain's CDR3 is CASSEDRNYGYTF. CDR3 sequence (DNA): TGTGCCAGCAGCGAGGACAGGAACTATGGCTACACCTTC.